This record covers a single TCR beta chain. Antigen: not known. One end of the junction does not line up with germline, which may come from a read error. TCRdb reprocessed the multiplex PCR reads with MiXCR, giving one entry per CDR3 protein. The data hold approximately 300,000 distinct CDR3 sequences, with about 33% observed a single time. The data were taken from a study of breast tumors, draining lymph nodes, adjacent tissues. Breast cancer patients provided tissue from their axillary draining lymph nodes. General study points: Luminal-like breast cancer showed significantly higher tumor–nontumor repertoire similarity than basal-like. Tumor TCR diversity was below lymph nodes but above nontumor tissue. Findings are consistent with lymph node origin and intratumoral expansion of most tumor T cells.

This clonotype was sampled from a female donor with breast cancer. Some clones in this sample may be carry-over from other donors' samples. Sample: axillary lymph node tissue.

CDR3 in DNA: TGTGCCAGCAGCCTGGAACGGACTAGCGGATCCTACAAGCAGTACTTC. Residues: CASSLERTSGSYKQYF. This sequence joins TRBV6-5 and TRBJ2-7; 10 nucleotides align to TRBD2. The CDR3 contains 16 residues. Germline V lookup: CDR1 MNHEY, CDR2 SVGAGI.